These T cell receptor beta chains were read from a single sample in a study of coeliac disease. Measured with immunoSEQ multiplex PCR; TCRdb has only the in-frame clones, and not every one. This table holds 3,000 to 4,000 clones, around 70% found once. Material: intraepithelial lymphocytes from the gut. Receptor source: a young man with celiac disease on a gluten-free diet. The CDR3 runs from the conserved cysteine through the conserved F or W. Size values are once, few and many counts, or a class for expanded clones, and some rows have none.

size | V | CDR3
few | TRBV11-2 | CASSLAQLRDRVPLHF
. | TRBV5-4 | CASSFGGGNTEAFF
once | TRBV18 | CASSPDRSSTDTQYF
few | TRBV7-2 | CASSHAATGDEQYF
few | TRBV11-2 | CASSLGELSDTQYF
. | TRBV7-3 | CASSLGSGMQYF
. | TRBV7-9 | CASSFGQGGEKLFF
. | TRBV4-2 | CASSQSFRGSSSPLHF
. | TRBV9 | CASSVTPGGEKLFF
. | TRBV4-3 | CASSQGLSSYNSPLHF
few | TRBV6-6 | CASSSRQGPYEQYF
. | TRBV11-3 | CASSLQGTGDNEQFF
. | TRBV5-6 | CASSLGQGPNQPQHF
few | TRBV19 | CASIFRTGDNSPLHF
. | TRBV28 | CASSSQGRDTQYF
. | TRBV7-6 | CASSSGQGTNEQFF
. | TRBV5-1 | CASSLAGGHTEAFF
. | TRBV6-6 | CAAAGPPSYEQYF
. | TRBV25-1 | CASSRDSSNQPQHF
. | TRBV9 | CASSDRQGLGEQYF
few | TRBV6-1 | CASSEGFGGTGSYNEQFF
. | TRBV6-5 | CASSRTENEQFF
few | TRBV5-4 | CASSLWQVKTPLHF
. | TRBV7-3 | CASTPYTGTQNTGELFF
. | TRBV12-5 | CASGLTGRAGELFF
. | TRBV4-1 | CASSQVATANEKLFF
. | TRBV5-1 | CASSLAGLQFF
. | TRBV9 | CASSVDMGGTEAFF
. | TRBV4-3 | CASSQGFSGVGSNTQYF
. | TRBV12-5 | CASGGTGGYNEQFF
. | TRBV7-2 | CASSFESQSQPQHF
few | TRBV4-3 | CASSRGGHLNTEAFF
. | TRBV5-4 | CASSLSLWHYEQYF
. | TRBV7-6 | CASSLGTSGGAPDTQYF
. | TRBV5-1 | CASSFGQSYSPLHF
few | TRBV27 | CASSSRLADGETQYF
. | TRBV5-6 | CASSLGTTGYAFF
. | TRBV19 | CASSIGTGWPEAFF
. | TRBV18 | CASSHDSRGVEAFF
. | TRBV5-6 | CASSLNQGQQETQYF
. | TRBV6-6 | CASSFKQGANEQYF
. | TRBV12-1 | CAYREGYGYTF
. | TRBV7-6 | CASSSQTSSLDTQYF
. | TRBV6-1 | CASSYEGRGTEAFF
. | TRBV7-3 | CASSHLERRDLTQYF
few | TRBV5-4 | CASSAGTGEGTQYF
once | TRBV4-3 | CASSQDHRGREETQYF
. | TRBV7-2 | CASSLGRNYEQYF